The rows below give T cell receptor beta chains drawn from one sample of a study of regulatory T cells in long-lasting Graves disease. TCRdb reprocessed the multiplex PCR reads with MiXCR, giving one entry per CDR3 protein. This table holds 350,000 to 500,000 distinct CDR3 sequences, 14% found once. The same data also went into a second study, on T cells in Graves' hyperthyroidism and ophthalmopathy.

This sample comprised peripheral blood mononuclear cells (PBMCs), obtained at new diagnosis, from a patient treated with antithyroid drugs. These receptors originate from a woman between 50 and 59 years old with Graves disease. Both conserved end residues are part of each CDR3. The D gene is left open where the match is weak. Clone size is shown for a subset of rows, as once, few, many or a class of expanded clone.

size,J,D,V,DNA,CDR3
many,TRBJ2-1,NA,TRBV11-1,TGTGCCAGCAGCTTAACCCTCTACAATGAGCAGTTCTTC,CASSLTLYNEQFF
few,TRBJ2-7,NA,TRBV6-1,TGTGCCAGCAGTGAGAGACAGGTCTACGAGCAGTACTTC,CASSERQVYEQYF
NA,TRBJ1-2,NA,TRBV9,TGTGCCAGCAGCGTAGAGGGCAGGGGTGGCTACACCTTC,CASSVEGRGGYTF
few,TRBJ2-7,TRBD2,TRBV29-1,TGCAGCGTTGAAGATCGGGGCAGGGAGGGTCCCACTTACGAGCAGTACTTC,CSVEDRGREGPTYEQYF
few,TRBJ1-6,TRBD1,TRBV6-1,TGTGCCAGCACCCCGGGACAGGGTGTAGAGTCACCCCTCCACTTT,CASTPGQGVESPLHF
many,TRBJ2-7,TRBD2,TRBV2,TGTGCCAGAATCGCGCCCGAGGCGGGAGTAAACGAGCAGTACTTC,CARIAPEAGVNEQYF
few,TRBJ1-1,NA,TRBV5-1,TGCGCCAGCAGCTCTGGGACGGTATACACTGAAGCTTTCTTT,CASSSGTVYTEAFF
many,TRBJ2-7,NA,TRBV2,TGTGCCAGCAGTTTTTCCGGGACACCCGAGCAGTACTTC,CASSFSGTPEQYF
many,TRBJ2-2,TRBD1,TRBV5-1,TGCGCCAGCAGCTTGGGGACAGGGGTCACCACCGGGGAGCTGTTTTTT,CASSLGTGVTTGELFF
few,TRBJ1-5,NA,TRBV20-1,TGCAGTGCTACGGGGGTGGGCAATCAGCCCCAGCATTTT,CSATGVGNQPQHF
NA,TRBJ1-2,NA,TRBV28,TGTGCCAGCAGTCGGACCGGGGCCCCGGGCTATGGCTACACCTTC,CASSRTGAPGYGYTF
many,TRBJ2-7,NA,TRBV2,TGTGCCAGCCACAGGTCCTACGAGCAGTACTTC,CASHRSYEQYF
many,TRBJ2-3,TRBD2,TRBV6-1,TGTGCCAGCAGTGAAGCGCGAGATAGCGGGAGTGGCACAGATACGCAGTATTTT,CASSEARDSGSGTDTQYF
many,TRBJ2-7,NA,TRBV6-1,TGTGCCAGCACAGATACGCCGGGACAATCCTACGAGCAGTACTTC,CASTDTPGQSYEQYF
few,TRBJ2-1,NA,TRBV3-1,TGTGCCAGCAGCCTAAACGGACCGGGGTACAATGAGCAGTTCTTC,CASSLNGPGYNEQFF
few,TRBJ2-2,TRBD1,TRBV18,TGTGCCAGCATGGGACAGAGGGACACCGGGGAGCTGTTTTTT,CASMGQRDTGELFF
many,TRBJ2-7,NA,TRBV12-3/TRBV12-4,TGTGCCAGCAGCCGAGGCGGGGACTCAGTATCCTACGAGCAGTACTTC,CASSRGGDSVSYEQYF
NA,TRBJ2-2,NA,TRBV19,TGTGCCAGTAGTAAGGTGGCCGGGGAGCTGTTTTTT,CASSKVAGELFF
few,TRBJ2-5,TRBD2,TRBV19,TGTGCCAGTAGGTTAGCGGGAGGGCCAGAGACCCAGTACTTC,CASRLAGGPETQYF
many,TRBJ2-5,NA,TRBV28,TGTGCCAGCAGTTTCCGGACGGCTGGGGAGACCCAGTACTTC,CASSFRTAGETQYF
many,TRBJ2-7,NA,TRBV30,TGTGCCTGGAGTGAGGGTACCTACGAGCAGTACTTC,CAWSEGTYEQYF
many,TRBJ1-1,NA,TRBV6-5,TGTGCCAGCAGTTACTCCCAGGGATTGAACACTGAAGCTTTCTTT,CASSYSQGLNTEAFF
few,TRBJ2-6,NA,TRBV6-1,TGTGCCAGCAGTAGGTGGGAGGCCGGGGCCAACGTCCTGACTTTC,CASSRWEAGANVLTF
NA,TRBJ2-2,NA,TRBV7-2,TGTGCCAGCAGCTCCCGGTTAGCCCTGGATAACACCGGGGAGCTGTTTTTT,CASSSRLALDNTGELFF
many,TRBJ2-7,NA,TRBV6-1,TGTGCCAGCAGGGTAAGCACCGTGGGCGAGCAGTACTTC,CASRVSTVGEQYF